Shown below are 20 T cell receptor beta chains from a single sample sequenced in a study of cytomegalovirus exposure and HLA in healthy donors. The data were produced by immunoSEQ multiplex PCR, yet TCRdb's version contains in-frame clones alone and is incomplete. Of over 150,000 clones detected, around 80% appear once; the ten largest clones hold around 15%. Sequenced sample: PBMCs. These receptor sequences come from a woman aged 25 to 39 in good health and CMV-seropositive.

The chain employs TRBV5-8 and TRBJ1-5; D is uncertain. Per germline, CDR1 SGHTS and CDR2 YDEGEE. Trimming cost V 7 bases and J 1 base, with 6 bases left between them. The CDR3 is 12 residues long. CDR3 bases: TGTGCCAGCGGCAGGAGCAATCAGCCCCAGCATTTT. Translating it yields CASGRSNQPQHF.

This clone was observed a handful of times. The chain links TRBV6-4 to TRBJ2-2, with TRBD2 as a possible D gene (5 bases). V was shortened by 4 bases and J by 8 bases, with 11 bases between the two germline ends. The length of the CDR3 is 13 residues. In germline, CDR1 is MRHNA, CDR2 SNTAGT. The CDR3 sequence is CASSVVGAGELFF. The CDR3 region has the DNA TGTGCCAGCAGTGTGGTGGGAGCTGGGGAGCTGTTTTTT.

This sequence joins TRBV10-3 and TRBJ2-1, with TRBD2 identical over 7 bases. CDR3 length: 16 residues. V trimming: 4 bases; J trimming: 10 bases; junction bases outside the gene matches: 16. The germline V gene encodes CDR1 ENHRY and CDR2 SYGVKD. Written as DNA, the CDR3 is TGTGCCATCAGTGCCGCGACTGGGACTACCCCCGACGAGCAGTTCTTC. It specifies CAISAATGTTPDEQFF.

The chain couples TRBV18 to TRBJ1-1, with D unresolved. The V end was cut by 10 bases, the J end by 2 bases, with 11 bases between. Germline loops: CDR1 KGHSH, CDR2 LQKENI. The CDR3 spans 12 residues. CDR3 region: CATSAGNTEAFF. CDR3 in DNA: TGTGCCACCTCCGCGGGAAACACTGAAGCTTTCTTT.

The rearrangement links TRBV4-1 to TRBJ2-1; D may be TRBD1 (6 bases). V lost 4 bases and J lost 5, with 24 bases in between. Germline lookup yields CDR1 MGHRA and CDR2 YSYEKL. This CDR3 is 18 amino acids long. CDR3 loop: CASSRIQGRGTKNNEQFF. The CDR3 region has the DNA TGCGCCAGCAGCCGGATACAGGGAAGAGGGACCAAAAACAATGAGCAGTTCTTC.

The chain carries TRBV18 and TRBJ2-7; D may be TRBD1 (5 bases). The CDR3 has 15 amino acids. Germline lookup yields CDR1 KGHSH and CDR2 LQKENI. Trimming removed 0 bases at V and 3 bases at J, with 12 bases between. CDR3 region: CASSPPGREGYEQYF. The CDR3 region has the DNA TGTGCCAGCTCACCACCGGGCAGGGAAGGCTACGAGCAGTACTTC. The full variable domain, rest sourced from reference TRBV18 and TRBJ2-7, is NAGVMQNPRHLVRRRGQEARLRCSPMKGHSHVYWYRQLPEEGLKFMVYLQKENIIDESGMPKERFSAEFPKEGPSILRIQQVVRGDSAAYFCASSPPGREGYEQYFGPGTRLTVT.

The chain recombines TRBV11-2 with TRBJ2-7; TRBD1 aligns across 8 bases. The germline V gene has CDR1 SGHAT and CDR2 FQNNGV. This CDR3 is built from 15 residues. V was clipped by 6 bases and J by 5 bases; unmatched bases: 12. The CDR3 DNA reads TGTGCCAGCAGGTTCGACAGGGGAGGATCCCACGAGCAGTACTTC. It translates to CASRFDRGGSHEQYF.

This clone was found once. The chain has TRBV27 and TRBJ2-6, with D hard to call. Germline V gives CDR1 MNHEY, CDR2 SMNVEV (reference sequence). The CDR3 contains 14 residues. Trimming pared 3 bases from V and 2 bases from J, leaving 5 bases between. Written as DNA, the CDR3 is TGTGCCAGCAGTTTCCGGGCTGGGGCCAACGTCCTGACTTTC. Its translation is CASSFRAGANVLTF. Full variable domain (missing parts from reference TRBV27 and TRBJ2-6): EAQVTQNPRYLITVTGKKLTVTCSQNMNHEYMSWYRQDPGLGLRQIYYSMNVEVTDKGDVPEGYKVSRKEKRNFPLILESPSPNQTSLYFCASSFRAGANVLTFGAGSRLTVL.

This clone was counted only a few times. The rearrangement links TRBV7-9 to TRBJ2-7, with TRBD2 matching over 11 bases. Germline CDR1 and CDR2: SEHNR and FQNEAQ (reference sequence). This CDR3 has 15 residues. J gave up 6 bases and V 1 base, and 5 bases lay outside the gene matches. CDR3 in DNA: TGTGCCAGCAGCTTAGGTAGCGGGAGGGCCGGCGAGCAGTACTTC. Amino acids: CASSLGSGRAGEQYF.

The chain joins TRBV6-1 to TRBJ1-5, with a weak D call TRBD1 (6 bases). V lost 1 base, J lost 3 bases, and 19 bases lay in between. CDR1 MNHNS and CDR2 SASEGT come from the germline V gene. The CDR3 contains 18 residues. CDR3 residues: CASSEDVGGGRNNQPQHF. The CDR3 nucleotides are TGTGCCAGCAGTGAAGATGTTGGGGGCGGTCGTAACAATCAGCCCCAGCATTTT.

By its share, this clone is medium-sized. The chain carries TRBV6-5 and TRBJ2-1, with TRBD2 matching 10 bases. CDR1 is MNHEY and CDR2 is SVGAGI in the germline V gene. Germline trimming cut 3 bases from V and 4 bases from J; bases unmatched to any gene: 6. The CDR3 length is 16 residues. The CDR3 DNA reads as TGTGCCAGCAGTTATGATGTACTAGCGGGATACAATGAGCAGTTCTTC. Protein sequence: CASSYDVLAGYNEQFF.

The chain recombines TRBV20-1 with TRBJ2-5; D is ambiguous. This CDR3 comprises 10 residues. Germline loops: CDR1 DFQATT, CDR2 SNEGSKA (reference sequence). V lost 3 bases to trimming and J lost 5 bases, with 4 bases between them. In DNA form, the CDR3 reads TGCAGTGCTAGTACTGAGACCCAGTACTTC. Amino acid sequence: CSASTETQYF.

The V and J genes are TRBV28 and TRBJ2-2, with D possibly TRBD2 on 6 matching bases. Germline V CDR1 and CDR2: MDHEN, SYDVKM. Trimming removed 3 bases at V and 4 bases at J, with 15 bases between. The length of the CDR3 is 16 residues. CDR3 region: CASSFIRRGGTGELFF. In DNA, the CDR3 is TGTGCCAGCAGTTTCATCAGGAGGGGTGGCACCGGGGAGCTGTTTTTT. Full variable domain (remainder filled in from reference TRBV28 and TRBJ2-2): DVKVTQSSRYLVKRTGEKVFLECVQDMDHENMFWYRQDPGLGLRLIYFSYDVKMKEKGDIPEGYSVSREKKERFSLILESASTNQTSMYLCASSFIRRGGTGELFFGEGSRLTVL.

The rearrangement links TRBV9 to TRBJ1-3; D possibly corresponds to TRBD1 (6 bases). V was cut by 2 bases and J by 1 base, with 16 bases left in between. CDR1 is SGDLS and CDR2 is YYNGEE in the germline V gene. The CDR3 consists of 17 residues. The CDR3 DNA is TGTGCCAGCAGCGTCAATACAGGGTCCTTTTCTGGAAACACCATATATTTT. Amino acids: CASSVNTGSFSGNTIYF.

The genes are TRBV4-1 and TRBJ1-2, with a weak D call TRBD1 (5 bases). V lost 1 base to trimming and J lost 4 bases, with 13 bases between them. Germline V lookup: CDR1 MGHRA, CDR2 YSYEKL. The CDR3 contains 15 residues. CDR3 in amino acids: CASSQGSQGIYGYTF. CDR3 sequence (DNA): TGCGCCAGCAGCCAAGGGTCCCAGGGAATCTATGGCTACACCTTC.

This chain joins TRBV5-1 and TRBJ2-5; 9 positions match TRBD1. Germline CDR1 reads SGHRS; CDR2 reads YFSETQ. The J segment lost 5 bases and the V segment lost 3 bases, leaving 5 bases of the junction unmatched. The CDR3 runs 14 residues. Here the CDR3 reads CASSSGQGTETQYF. The CDR3 nucleotides read TGCGCCAGCAGCTCGGGACAGGGCACCGAGACCCAGTACTTC.

V usage is TRBV27 and J usage is TRBJ2-1; 9 nucleotides line up with TRBD1. V lost 0 bases to trimming and J lost 7 bases; unmatched junction nucleotides: 4. The CDR3 consists of 15 residues. CDR1 and CDR2 from the germline V gene are MNHEY and SMNVEV (reference sequence). DNA for the CDR3: TGTGCCAGCAGTTTATCGGGGACAGGGTGGAATGAGCAGTTCTTC. This encodes CASSLSGTGWNEQFF.

This clone was observed at least ten times. The genes are TRBV6-5 and TRBJ2-7; D unclear. Germline lookup yields CDR1 MNHEY and CDR2 SVGAGI. The CDR3 covers 15 residues. Trimming stripped 4 bases from V and 2 bases from J, with 15 bases between. The CDR3 coding sequence is TGTGCCAGCAGTTCCTCTTACAGCCCCCCCTACGAGCAGTACTTC. As protein: CASSSSYSPPYEQYF.

The genes are TRBV9 and TRBJ1-5; D is undetermined. Germline-derived CDR1 and CDR2 are SGDLS and YYNGEE. V was clipped by 0 bases and J by 4 bases, with 8 bases between them. The CDR3 loop spans 14 amino acids. DNA of the CDR3: TGTGCCAGCAGCGTAGACAGCAATAATCAGCCCCAGCATTTT. This sequence encodes CASSVDSNNQPQHF.

This clone was recorded once. This sample also contains other DNA sequences that code for the same CDR3. This chain joins TRBV28 and TRBJ1-2; D ambiguous. V lost 2 bases to trimming and J lost 0 bases, with 4 bases between them. CDR1 is MDHEN, CDR2 SYDVKM, per germline. CDR3 length equals 13 residues. The CDR3: CASSLDSNYGYTF. The CDR3 DNA follows: TGTGCCAGCAGTTTAGACTCTAACTATGGCTACACCTTC.